What follows are 2 T cell receptor beta chains derived from one specimen sequenced in a study of T cells in Graves' hyperthyroidism and ophthalmopathy. Researchers amplified the TCR beta CDR3 regions from RNA transcripts. Using the HTBI primer set, a first-round RT-PCR was run on the TCR CDR3. TCRdb called the multiplex PCR reads again in MiXCR, with one record for every CDR3 protein. The data hold about 280,000 distinct CDR3 sequences, with less than 30% observed a single time. The sequencing input was blood. These receptors were taken from a man between 35 and 55 years old with Graves' hyperthyroidism that later progressed to Graves' ophthalmopathy.

At least ten counts were recorded for this clonotype. A single base separates this from a much larger clone, so it may be a read error. In this CDR3 the conserved last residue, phenylalanine or tryptophan, is missing, so a read error is likely. The chain joins TRBV28 to TRBJ2-7; possibly TRBD1 for D (5 bases). This CDR3 region has 14 residues. The germline V gene has CDR1 MDHEN and CDR2 SYDVKM. V gave up 2 bases and J gave up 6 bases, with 14 bases separating them. The CDR3 DNA sequence: TGTGCCAGCAGTTTAAGCCGTGGGGCAGTCGAGCAGTACTCC. Translated: CASSLSRGAVEQYS.

This clonotype was counted many times. The chain links TRBV11-1 to TRBJ1-1; a weak D match, TRBD1 (5 bases). CDR3 size: 17 residues. Trimming pared 0 bases from V and 11 bases from J, leaving 25 bases between. Per germline, CDR1 SGHAT and CDR2 FQDESV (reference sequence). The CDR3 region is CASSLALRGTYAGRAFF. The CDR3 region has the DNA TGTGCCAGCAGCTTAGCGCTGCGGGGGACTTATGCCGGTAGGGCTTTCTTT.